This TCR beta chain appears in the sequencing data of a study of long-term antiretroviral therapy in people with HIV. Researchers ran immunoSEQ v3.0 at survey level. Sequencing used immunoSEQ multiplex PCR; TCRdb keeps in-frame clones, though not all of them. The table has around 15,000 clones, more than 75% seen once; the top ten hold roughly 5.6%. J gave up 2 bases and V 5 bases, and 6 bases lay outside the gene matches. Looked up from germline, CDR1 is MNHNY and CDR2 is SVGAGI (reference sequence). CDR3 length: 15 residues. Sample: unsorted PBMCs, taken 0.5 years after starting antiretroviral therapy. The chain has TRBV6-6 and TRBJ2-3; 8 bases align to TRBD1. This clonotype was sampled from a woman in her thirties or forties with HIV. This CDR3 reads CASSRRTGPTDTQYF. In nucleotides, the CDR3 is TGTGCCAGCAGTAGAAGGACAGGGCCCACAGATACGCAGTATTTT.